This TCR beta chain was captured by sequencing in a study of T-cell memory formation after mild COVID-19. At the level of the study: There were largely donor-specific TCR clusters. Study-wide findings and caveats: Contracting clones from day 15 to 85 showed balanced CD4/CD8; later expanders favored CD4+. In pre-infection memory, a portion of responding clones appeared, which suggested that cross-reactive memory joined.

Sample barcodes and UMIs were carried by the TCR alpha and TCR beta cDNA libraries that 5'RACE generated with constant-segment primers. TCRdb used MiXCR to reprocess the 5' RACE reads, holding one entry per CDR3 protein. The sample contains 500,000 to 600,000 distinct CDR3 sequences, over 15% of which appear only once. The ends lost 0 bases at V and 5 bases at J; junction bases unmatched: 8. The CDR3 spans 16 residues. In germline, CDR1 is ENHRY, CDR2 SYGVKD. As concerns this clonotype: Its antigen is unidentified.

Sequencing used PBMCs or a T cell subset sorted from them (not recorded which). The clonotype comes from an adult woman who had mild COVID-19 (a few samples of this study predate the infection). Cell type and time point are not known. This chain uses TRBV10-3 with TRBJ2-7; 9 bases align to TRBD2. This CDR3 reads CAISESRRGTSNEQYF. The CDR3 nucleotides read TGTGCCATCAGTGAGTCGCGGCGGGGGACTAGCAACGAGCAGTACTTC.